This T cell receptor beta chain was captured by sequencing in a study of T-cell memory formation after mild COVID-19. TCRdb itself ran the 5' RACE reads through MiXCR, one entry per CDR3 protein. The table lists about 210,000 distinct CDR3 sequences, 10% to 13% of them singletons. Germline V gene lookup returns CDR1 SGHRS and CDR2 YFSETQ. V gave up 2 bases and J gave up 0 bases, with 8 bases separating them. The CDR3 is 14 residues long. A remark on this clonotype: What it recognizes is unknown.

The study, taken as a whole, reports: The finding that pre-infection memory included some responding clones suggested that cross-reactive memory joined. Clones that got smaller from day 15 to 85 had even CD4/CD8, while clones growing later tipped toward CD4+. There was no confirmation that second-wave clones peaking on day 37 were SARS-CoV-2 specific. Shrinking CD4+ clones resided mostly in CM and EM, and CD8+ ones in EMRA.

The sequenced sample consisted of PBMCs or a T cell subset sorted from them (not recorded which). The receptor was derived from a man aged 18-30 years who had mild COVID-19 (a few samples of this study predate the infection). Cell type and time point are not known. This chain connects TRBV5-1 to TRBJ1-1, with D possibly matching TRBD1 (6 bases). The CDR3 DNA sequence: TGCGCCAGCAGCTTTACAGGGTTGAACACTGAAGCTTTCTTT. It is translated as CASSFTGLNTEAFF.